The rows below give T cell receptor beta chains drawn from one sample of a study of blood T cells in healthy people across ages. In TCRdb, the 5' RACE reads were re-called with MiXCR into one record per CDR3 protein. The table shows 500,000 to 550,000 distinct CDR3 sequences, with 24% occurring only once. These data were also filed under a second study, of T cells of mothers and their children.

Source material: blood. Receptors were obtained from a boy younger than 18 in good health. The CDR3 runs from the conserved cysteine through the conserved F or W. Fields, in order: D gene, J gene, V gene, CDR3 length, clone size, CDR3 DNA, CDR3 protein. The D gene is left open where the match is weak. Rows may omit the clone size; those that give it use once, few, many or a size class.

D: NA; J: TRBJ1-4; V: TRBV15; length: 13; size: NA; DNA: TGTGCCACCAGCCGGGAGTATAATGAAAAACTGTTTTTT; CDR3: CATSREYNEKLFF
D: NA; J: TRBJ1-2; V: TRBV6-1; length: 12; size: few; DNA: TGTGCCAGCAGTCAGGGGATGAATGGCTACACCTTC; CDR3: CASSQGMNGYTF
D: NA; J: TRBJ1-2; V: TRBV6-2/TRBV6-3; length: 15; size: NA; DNA: TGTGCCAGCAGTCGACGAAGACCTTCTAACTATGGCTACACCTTC; CDR3: CASSRRRPSNYGYTF
D: NA; J: TRBJ2-3; V: TRBV11-2; length: 17; size: few; DNA: TGTGCCAGCAGCGCCCGACTAGACCCGTGGGGCACAGATACGCAGTATTTT; CDR3: CASSARLDPWGTDTQYF
D: TRBD1; J: TRBJ1-2; V: TRBV13; length: 14; size: many; DNA: TGTGCCAGCACCCTCGGACAGGGGGCCCGAGGCTACACCTTC; CDR3: CASTLGQGARGYTF
D: NA; J: TRBJ2-6; V: TRBV28; length: 18; size: NA; DNA: TGTGCCAGCAGTTCCGCGGGACTGACTTCCTCTGGGGCCAACGTCCTGACTTTC; CDR3: CASSSAGLTSSGANVLTF
D: TRBD1; J: TRBJ2-2; V: TRBV20-1; length: 16; size: NA; DNA: TGCAGTGCTAGAGGTTCGGGACAGGGGGCAGCCGGGGAGCTGTTTTTT; CDR3: CSARGSGQGAAGELFF
D: TRBD2; J: TRBJ2-1; V: TRBV19; length: 14; size: NA; DNA: TGTGCCAGTAGTATTGGAGCGGGGGGAGATGAGCAGTTCTTC; CDR3: CASSIGAGGDEQFF
D: TRBD2; J: TRBJ2-7; V: TRBV11-3; length: 15; size: NA; DNA: TGTGCCAGCAGTCCAAGCGGGAGTTGGAACTACGAGCAGTACTTC; CDR3: CASSPSGSWNYEQYF
D: NA; J: TRBJ2-6; V: TRBV20-1; length: 15; size: few; DNA: TGCAGTGCTAGTATCAGAAGCTCTGGGGCCAACGTCCTGACTTTC; CDR3: CSASIRSSGANVLTF
D: NA; J: TRBJ1-1; V: TRBV4-2; length: 16; size: NA; DNA: TGTGCCAGCAGCCTATCAGTTCAAGGAGAAAACCGTGAAGCTTTCTTT; CDR3: CASSLSVQGENREAFF
D: NA; J: TRBJ2-7; V: TRBV7-9; length: 13; size: few; DNA: TGTGCCAGCCTCCGGGGTAGCTCCTACGAGCAGTACTTC; CDR3: CASLRGSSYEQYF
D: TRBD2; J: TRBJ2-7; V: TRBV7-3; length: 15; size: few; DNA: TGTGCCAGCAGCTTAGGCGCGGGAGGGCCAAGAGAGCAGTACTTC; CDR3: CASSLGAGGPREQYF
D: NA; J: TRBJ2-3; V: TRBV27; length: 15; size: NA; DNA: TGTGCCAGCAGTTTAACAGGGAGGATCACAGATACGCAGTATTTT; CDR3: CASSLTGRITDTQYF
D: NA; J: TRBJ1-6; V: TRBV9; length: 16; size: many; DNA: TGTGCCAGCAGCGTAGCTACGGCAGCCTATAATTCACCCCTCCACTTT; CDR3: CASSVATAAYNSPLHF
D: TRBD1; J: TRBJ2-1; V: TRBV7-2; length: 15; size: once; DNA: TGTGCCAGCAGCCTAACAGGGGCCTCCTACAATGAGCAGTTCTTC; CDR3: CASSLTGASYNEQFF
D: TRBD2; J: TRBJ2-2; V: TRBV3-1; length: 15; size: NA; DNA: TGTGCCAGCAGACCCGGGACTAGTGAACTCGGGGAGCTGTTTTTT; CDR3: CASRPGTSELGELFF
D: TRBD2; J: TRBJ2-7; V: TRBV29-1; length: 15; size: NA; DNA: TGCAGCGTTGAAGAATTCGCGGGGGGCCTTTACGAGCAGTACTTC; CDR3: CSVEEFAGGLYEQYF
D: NA; J: TRBJ1-2; V: TRBV20-1; length: 15; size: NA; DNA: TGCAGTGCTTCAGGGACGGAGCGCTCTAACTATGGCTACACCTTC; CDR3: CSASGTERSNYGYTF
D: TRBD1; J: TRBJ1-5; V: TRBV20-1; length: 15; size: NA; DNA: TGCAGTGCTTATACCCCGACAGGGGGCAATCAGCCCCAGCATTTT; CDR3: CSAYTPTGGNQPQHF
D: TRBD2; J: TRBJ2-3; V: TRBV6-5; length: 16; size: NA; DNA: TGTGCCAGCAGTTACTATCCTAGCGGGATCACAGATACGCAGTATTTT; CDR3: CASSYYPSGITDTQYF
D: TRBD1; J: TRBJ2-7; V: TRBV29-1; length: 13; size: once; DNA: TGCAGCGTTCAACAGGGGGCCCCCTACGAGCAGTACTTC; CDR3: CSVQQGAPYEQYF
D: TRBD2; J: TRBJ2-7; V: TRBV7-2; length: 17; size: few; DNA: TGTGCCAGCAGCCGGATGACTAGCGGGAGGGCCCTCTACGAGCAGTACTTC; CDR3: CASSRMTSGRALYEQYF
D: NA; J: TRBJ2-1; V: TRBV4-3; length: 14; size: NA; DNA: TGCGCCAGCAGCCAAGATTCGAAGGTCCCTCTGAAGTTCTTC; CDR3: CASSQDSKVPLKFF
D: TRBD1; J: TRBJ2-7; V: TRBV6-2/TRBV6-3; length: 16; size: NA; DNA: TGTGCCAGCAGTAACTCCCCGGGACAGGTCTCCTACGAGCAGTACTTC; CDR3: CASSNSPGQVSYEQYF
D: TRBD1; J: TRBJ1-1; V: TRBV29-1; length: 13; size: few; DNA: TGCAGCGTTGGGGCAGGGGGAAACACTGAAGCTTTCTTT; CDR3: CSVGAGGNTEAFF
D: TRBD2; J: TRBJ2-1; V: TRBV15; length: 14; size: NA; DNA: TGTGCCACCAGCACGCTGGCGGGAGGCAATGAGCAGTTCTTC; CDR3: CATSTLAGGNEQFF
D: TRBD1; J: TRBJ2-7; V: TRBV27; length: 14; size: NA; DNA: TGTGCCAGCAGTTCCTACAGGGGCGCGAGCGAGCAGTACTTC; CDR3: CASSSYRGASEQYF
D: NA; J: TRBJ1-2; V: TRBV4-3; length: 16; size: NA; DNA: TGCGCCAGCAGCCAAGAAAAAGACGGGACCGTCCATGGCTACACCTTC; CDR3: CASSQEKDGTVHGYTF
D: NA; J: TRBJ2-3; V: TRBV28; length: 15; size: NA; DNA: TGTGCCAGCAGTTTAGGCTGGGTGGGGACAGATACGCAGTATTTT; CDR3: CASSLGWVGTDTQYF
D: NA; J: TRBJ2-7; V: TRBV7-9; length: 15; size: NA; DNA: TGTGCCAGCAGCGTAGCCGGCAACGGGAACTACGAGCAGTACTTC; CDR3: CASSVAGNGNYEQYF
D: NA; J: TRBJ2-4; V: TRBV29-1; length: 15; size: many; DNA: TGCAGCGTTGCTGTTGGGTCGCCTGGCAAAAACATTCAGTACTTC; CDR3: CSVAVGSPGKNIQYF
D: NA; J: TRBJ2-7; V: TRBV6-2/TRBV6-3; length: 12; size: many; DNA: TGTGCCAGTAGCCCAGGGGTCTACGAGCAGTACTTC; CDR3: CASSPGVYEQYF
D: TRBD1; J: TRBJ1-1; V: TRBV15; length: 14; size: NA; DNA: TGTGCCACCAGCGGCCGACAGGGTATCACTGAAGCTTTCTTT; CDR3: CATSGRQGITEAFF
D: TRBD1; J: TRBJ1-5; V: TRBV6-1; length: 18; size: NA; DNA: TGTGCCAGCAGTGTTCGGGACAGGGGGCTCAAAAACAATCAGCCCCAGCATTTT; CDR3: CASSVRDRGLKNNQPQHF
D: TRBD1; J: TRBJ1-3; V: TRBV24-1; length: 18; size: once; DNA: TGTGCCACCAGTGATGGTCCCGGGACAGAATTCCCTGGAAACACCATATATTTT; CDR3: CATSDGPGTEFPGNTIYF
D: NA; J: TRBJ2-7; V: TRBV12-3/TRBV12-4; length: 13; size: NA; DNA: TGTGCCAGCAGTTTAGGTTATAACTACGAGCAGTACTTC; CDR3: CASSLGYNYEQYF
D: NA; J: TRBJ2-1; V: TRBV28; length: 13; size: NA; DNA: TGTGCCAGCAGTTTACAGGGTTGGGATGAGCAGTTCTTC; CDR3: CASSLQGWDEQFF
D: NA; J: TRBJ1-2; V: TRBV6-2/TRBV6-3; length: 15; size: NA; DNA: TGTGCCAGCGCCCCCCGGGCATGGGATGGCTATGGCTACACCTTC; CDR3: CASAPRAWDGYGYTF
D: NA; J: TRBJ2-5; V: TRBV7-3; length: 15; size: few; DNA: TGTGCCAGCAGCCCGAACCCGGGGAACCAAGAGACCCAGTACTTC; CDR3: CASSPNPGNQETQYF
D: TRBD1; J: TRBJ2-1; V: TRBV3-1; length: 17; size: few; DNA: TGTGCCAGCAGCCAAGAAGGGGACAGACTCGGCTACAATGAGCAGTTCTTC; CDR3: CASSQEGDRLGYNEQFF
D: TRBD2; J: TRBJ2-5; V: TRBV7-9; length: 16; size: NA; DNA: TGTGCCAGCAGCTTGTCTAGCGGGAGGGGGCAGGAGACCCAGTGCTTC; CDR3: CASSLSSGRGQETQCF
D: TRBD1; J: TRBJ2-5; V: TRBV28; length: 16; size: few; DNA: TGTGCCAGCAGCACTCCCGGGGACAGGGGTTTTGAGACCCAGTACTTC; CDR3: CASSTPGDRGFETQYF
D: NA; J: TRBJ2-3; V: TRBV28; length: 15; size: NA; DNA: TGTGCCAGCAGCCCTGGCGGGATTGGTACAGATACGCAGTATTTT; CDR3: CASSPGGIGTDTQYF
D: NA; J: TRBJ2-1; V: TRBV4-2; length: 15; size: few; DNA: TGTGCCAGCAGCCCACCACAGGGCGCCTACAATGAGCAGTTCTTC; CDR3: CASSPPQGAYNEQFF
D: TRBD1; J: TRBJ2-7; V: TRBV19; length: 14; size: NA; DNA: TGTGCCAGTAGTTGGGACAGCCGCTCCTACGAGCAGTACTTC; CDR3: CASSWDSRSYEQYF
D: NA; J: TRBJ2-5; V: TRBV5-6; length: 15; size: NA; DNA: TGTGCCAGCAGCTTGAGCTGGCAGGGTGACGAGACCCAGTACTTC; CDR3: CASSLSWQGDETQYF
D: NA; J: TRBJ2-4; V: TRBV24-1; length: 14; size: NA; DNA: TGTGCCACTCCGCGCAGGGTAGCCAAAAACATTCAGTACTTC; CDR3: CATPRRVAKNIQYF
D: TRBD1; J: TRBJ2-5; V: TRBV29-1; length: 15; size: few; DNA: TGCAGCGTCAAACTCTCCCGGACAGGGAAGGAGACCCAGTACTTC; CDR3: CSVKLSRTGKETQYF
D: TRBD1; J: TRBJ1-1; V: TRBV20-1; length: 14; size: few; DNA: TGCAGTGCTCAGACAGGGTTTCTGAACACTGAAGCTTTCTTT; CDR3: CSAQTGFLNTEAFF
D: NA; J: TRBJ1-4; V: TRBV28; length: 15; size: few; DNA: TGTGCCAGCAACGGGGGGGTATCTACTAATGAAAAACTGTTTTTT; CDR3: CASNGGVSTNEKLFF
D: TRBD1; J: TRBJ2-2; V: TRBV9; length: 16; size: NA; DNA: TGTGCCAGCAGCCTAGCCGGGGACAGGGGAAATAGGGAGCTGTTTTTT; CDR3: CASSLAGDRGNRELFF